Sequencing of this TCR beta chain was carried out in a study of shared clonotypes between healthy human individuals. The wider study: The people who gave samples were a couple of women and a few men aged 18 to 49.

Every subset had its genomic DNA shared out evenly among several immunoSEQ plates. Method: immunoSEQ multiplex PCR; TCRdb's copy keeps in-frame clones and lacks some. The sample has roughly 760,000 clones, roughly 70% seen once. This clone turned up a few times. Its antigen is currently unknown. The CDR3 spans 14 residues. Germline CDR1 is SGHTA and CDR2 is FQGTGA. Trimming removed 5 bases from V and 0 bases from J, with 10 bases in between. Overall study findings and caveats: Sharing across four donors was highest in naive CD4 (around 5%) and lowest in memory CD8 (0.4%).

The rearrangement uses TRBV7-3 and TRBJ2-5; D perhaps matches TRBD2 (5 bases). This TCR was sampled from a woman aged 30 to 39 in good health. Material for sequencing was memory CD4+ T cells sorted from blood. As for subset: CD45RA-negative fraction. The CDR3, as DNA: TGTGCCAGCAGCCTGGGTAGCGACCAAGAGACCCAGTACTTC. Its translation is CASSLGSDQETQYF.